This T cell receptor (beta chain) came from a study of relationships among human T cell subsets. After CD25, CD56 and CD294 bead selections, the flow-through was collected as Th1 cells. This clonotype is medium-sized in the sample. Its antigen is still unknown. The study's findings and limits: Substantial CDR3 sharing among Th1, Th2 and regulatory cells suggested stochastic fate choice. Over 55% of CD8+ cytotoxic sequences were in clones over 100 reads; regulatory and Th2 had few.

Germline CDR1 and CDR2: SGHAT and FQNNGV. The CDR3 runs to 19 residues. V lost 4 bases to trimming and J lost 3 bases; unmatched junction nucleotides: 15. The T cell receptor alpha and beta CDR3 regions were amplified from mRNA by semiquantitative ARM-PCR. Tagged nested gene-specific primers were used first, then communal superprimers amplified exponentially. TCRdb recomputed calls from the multiplex PCR reads with MiXCR, one row per CDR3 protein. The sample has under 15,000 distinct CDR3 sequences, roughly 68% seen once; the top ten hold around 27%. Material for sequencing was CD4+ Th1 cells sorted from blood. J is TRBJ2-7 and V is TRBV11-2, with 13 bases identical to TRBD2. The source is a man aged 35 to 55 in good health. The CDR3 DNA sequence: TGTGCCAGCAGCTCCCCCAGACTAGCGGGAGGTGGAAGGGGCTACGAGCAGTACTTC. Protein: CASSSPRLAGGGRGYEQYF.